This TCR beta chain originates from a study of T cells after yellow fever vaccination. TCR cDNA, made by 5'RACE template switching, carried an added universal primer site and UMIs. TCRdb redid the calling of the 5' RACE reads with MiXCR, one entry per CDR3 protein. The table shows over 250,000 distinct CDR3 sequences, with over 4% occurring only once. CDR1 DFQATT and CDR2 SNEGSKA come from the germline V gene (reference sequence). This CDR3 has 15 residues. J lost 6 bases, V lost 4 bases, and 10 bases had no gene match. On this clonotype: Its antigen is as yet unknown.

Whole-study findings and limits: The presence of abundant clonotypes contaminating from the bulk population was possible in FACS-sorted repertoires.

The J gene is TRBJ2-3, the V gene TRBV20-1; 10 nucleotides align to TRBD2. This sample comprised PBMCs, obtained 5 days after the yellow fever booster vaccination. This receptor was taken from a man between 18 and 35 years old who received the YFV17D yellow fever vaccine. The CDR3 reads CSATPGTSVLDTQYF. The CDR3 DNA follows: TGCAGTGCTACCCCCGGGACTAGCGTGCTGGATACGCAGTATTTT.